The 25 T cell receptor beta chains below were found in one sample sequenced in a study of T cell repertoires in cytomegalovirus infection (dated by TCRdb to about 2019). These TCRs are of unknown antigen specificity. The reads were generated on an Illumina HiSeq 1500. The public reads were quality trimmed at Q25 with fastp and then assembled into clones with MiXCR by TCRdb, keeping productive beta chains. Each entry merges the rows of one CDR3 protein and shows their most common DNA and genes. Recorded for this sample are about 900,000 distinct CDR3 sequences; less than 35% of them occurred a single time. More than 13% of the sample belongs to the ten largest clones. The treatment or condition tag for this specimen amounts to: in vitro stimulation with specific CMV peptide epitopes to enrich CMV-specific T cells. This sample comprised cultured CD8+ T cells from PBMCs, obtained from culture after CMV antigen stimulation. The receptors shown here come from a human donor in good health (CMV status not recorded). Some clones in this sample may be carry-over from other donors' samples.

As for this clonotype: The junction does not match germline at one end; this may be a read error. The V call is TRBV7-8, the J call TRBJ2-5; 9 bases match TRBD2. From germline, CDR1 is SGHVS and CDR2 FQNEAQ. CDR3 size: 16 residues. This CDR3 reads CASSFLSGGERENQYF. DNA of the CDR3: TGTGCCAGCAGCTTCCTTAGCGGGGGAGAACGGGAGAACCAGTACTTC.

The V gene is TRBV20-1, the J gene TRBJ2-3; 8 nucleotides match TRBD2. Germline CDR1 is DFQATT and CDR2 is SNEGSKA (reference sequence). This CDR3 spans 17 amino acids. Losses at the gene ends were 4 bases for V and 0 bases for J; bases not matched to a gene: 12. The CDR3 bases are TGCAGTGCTAAGGAACGGGGGGGCCAGTTGAGCACAGATACGCAGTATTTT. Protein: CSAKERGGQLSTDTQYF.

In nucleotides, the CDR3 is TGCAGCGTTGAAGAAGAGGCGGCCCGAACCCTCCACTTT. Protein: CSVEEEAARTLHF. The chain uses TRBV29-1 and TRBJ1-6; D ambiguous. Germline loops: CDR1 SQVTM, CDR2 ANQGSEA. The CDR3 spans 13 residues. V was trimmed by 0 bases and J by 14 bases, leaving 14 bases between them.

The chain has TRBV7-6 and TRBJ2-2, with D unresolved. Germline assignment: CDR1 SGHVS and CDR2 FNYEAQ. V was trimmed by 4 bases and J by 15 bases, leaving 15 bases between them. The CDR3 is 12 amino acids. The CDR3 reads CASSSLGGRLFF. Written as DNA, the CDR3 is TGTGCCAGCAGCTCCCTGGGTGGACGGTTGTTTTTT. The variable domain in full, completed from reference TRBV7-6 and TRBJ2-2, reads GAGVSQSPRYKVTKRGQDVALRCDPISGHVSLYWYRQALGQGPEFLTYFNYEAQQDKSGLPNDRFSAERPEGSISTLTIQRTEQRDSAMYRCASSSLGGRLFFGEGSRLTVL.

The genes are TRBV7-6 and TRBJ1-5; D remains ambiguous. The CDR3 spans 15 residues. V lost 2 bases and J 9 bases, leaving 17 bases between the germline ends. Germline values: CDR1 SGHVS, CDR2 FNYEAQ. The chain's CDR3 is CASSLLGTFLSPQHF. In DNA, the CDR3 is TGTGCCAGCAGCTTATTAGGTACTTTTCTGTCGCCCCAGCATTTT.

The chain uses TRBV20-1 and TRBJ2-7; D is perhaps TRBD2 (6 bases). The CDR3 has 14 residues. Germline lookup yields CDR1 DFQATT and CDR2 SNEGSKA (reference sequence). V lost 7 bases to trimming and J lost 4 bases, with 20 bases between them. The CDR3 spells CSVSYAGGWYEQYF. The DNA for the CDR3 is TGCAGTGTTTCTTATGCCGGGGGTTGGTACGAGCAGTACTTC.

V is TRBV5-4 and J is TRBJ1-1; D is perhaps TRBD1 (5 bases). The CDR3 has 13 amino acids. V was shortened by 6 bases and J by 5 bases, with 14 bases between the two germline ends. CDR1 is SGHNT, CDR2 YYREEE, per germline (reference sequence). The CDR3, as DNA: TGTGCCAGCAACACTGGGTGGGGGACTGAAGCTTTCTTT. Encoded protein: CASNTGWGTEAFF.

V and J are TRBV7-4 and TRBJ2-7; 11 positions match TRBD1. CDR1 is SGHVT and CDR2 is SQSDAQ in the germline V gene. Trimming removed 5 bases from V and 0 bases from J; junction bases left unmatched: 3. This CDR3 comprises 15 residues. The CDR3 coding sequence is TGTGCCAGCAGCGGAGGACAGGGGGCCTCCTACGAGCAGTACTTC. Encoded protein: CASSGGQGASYEQYF.

This clonotype was observed a few times. The genes are TRBV19 and TRBJ2-3; D call uncertain. This CDR3 has 13 amino acids. V was trimmed by 7 bases and J by 2 bases, leaving 10 bases between them. Germline assignment: CDR1 LNHDA and CDR2 SQIVND (reference sequence). CDR3 amino acids: CASTDLVTDTQYF. The CDR3 DNA follows: TGTGCCAGTACCGACTTGGTCACAGATACGCAGTATTTT.

This clonotype was detected many times. The CDR3 DNA follows: TGTGCCAGCACCAGGGGTGAAGCCTACGAGCAGTACTTC. This sequence encodes CASTRGEAYEQYF. The genes are TRBV25-1 and TRBJ2-7, with D tentatively TRBD1 (6 bases). This CDR3 is built from 13 residues. V was trimmed by 7 bases and J by 2 bases, leaving 12 bases between them. Germline loops: CDR1 MGHDK, CDR2 SYGVNS.

V and J are TRBV7-9 and TRBJ2-2, with 10 bases lining up with TRBD1. The CDR3 is 18 residues long. Per the germline V gene, CDR1 is SEHNR and CDR2 is FQNEAQ (reference sequence). V lost 6 bases to trimming and J lost 2 bases; unmatched junction nucleotides: 12. CDR3 protein: CASRDRGRKRSNTGELFF. The CDR3 DNA sequence: TGTGCCAGCAGAGACAGGGGGCGAAAAAGATCAAACACCGGGGAGCTGTTTTTT.

This clonotype was counted between two and nine times. The CDR3: CAISVLQLDRETDTQYF. In DNA form, the CDR3 reads TGTGCCATCAGTGTCCTTCAATTGGACAGGGAGACAGATACGCAGTATTTT. V gene TRBV10-3 combines with J gene TRBJ2-3; the match to TRBD1 covers 8 bases. The V and J ends lost 4 bases and 3 bases, in that order; junction bases with no gene match: 12. The CDR3 totals 17 residues. The germline gives CDR1 ENHRY, CDR2 SYGVKD.

The chain uses TRBV29-1 and TRBJ2-7; 9 nucleotides match TRBD1. The CDR3 contains 11 residues. The J segment lost 7 bases and the V segment lost 6 bases, leaving 4 bases of the junction unmatched. CDR1 is SQVTM, CDR2 ANQGSEA, per germline. CDR3 residues: CSVSTGGEQYF. The CDR3 DNA reads TGCAGCGTCTCGACAGGGGGTGAGCAGTACTTC.

This clonotype was seen a few times. The chain carries TRBV4-3 and TRBJ2-2; D ambiguous. The CDR3 consists of 16 residues. V was clipped by 4 bases and J by 2 bases, with 14 bases between them. CDR1 is LGHNA and CDR2 is YSLEER in the germline V gene. Here the CDR3 DNA reads TGCGCCAGCAGCCCCCTTCCGGTGACAAACACCGGGGAGCTGTTTTTT. Its translation is CASSPLPVTNTGELFF.

This chain links TRBV10-3 with TRBJ2-1; TRBD2 agrees at 12 bases. The trim removed 5 bases at V and 5 bases at J, leaving 4 bases unmatched. Looked up from germline, CDR1 is ENHRY and CDR2 is SYGVKD. The CDR3 sequence is 15 residues long. The CDR3 sequence: CAISYLAGGNNEQFF. DNA for the CDR3: TGTGCCATCAGTTACCTAGCGGGGGGGAACAATGAGCAGTTCTTC.

The chain employs TRBV4-1 and TRBJ1-6; D is unresolved. CDR3 length equals 15 residues. Deletions cut 2 bases from V and 4 bases from J, with 9 bases between. CDR1 is MGHRA, CDR2 YSYEKL, per germline. CDR3 amino acids: CASSQLGDYNSPLHF. CDR3 DNA sequence: TGCGCCAGCAGCCAACTAGGAGATTATAATTCACCCCTCCACTTT.

Only a few counts were recorded for this clonotype. The chain combines TRBV6-2 or TRBV6-3 with TRBJ2-3, with D possibly being TRBD1 (6 bases). Trimming removed 4 bases from V and 5 bases from J, with 13 bases in between. The CDR3 totals 14 residues. CDR1 is MNHEY, CDR2 SVGEGT, per germline. This CDR3 is CASSWGTSRDTQYF. The CDR3 DNA reads as TGTGCCAGCAGTTGGGGGACATCGCGAGATACGCAGTATTTT.

There are a few counts of this clonotype. The CDR3 bases are TGTGCCAGCAGCGGGGGAAGGGGGCGCATAAATGAGCAGTTCTTC. Translated: CASSGGRGRINEQFF. The V call is TRBV5-4, the J call TRBJ2-1, with 7 bases aligning to TRBD1. The CDR3 loop spans 15 amino acids. CDR1 and CDR2 from the germline V gene are SGHNT and YYREEE (reference sequence). The V gene end was trimmed by 4 bases and the J gene end by 7 bases; junction bases not matched to a gene: 11.

The J gene is TRBJ1-2, the V gene TRBV6-5; TRBD1 matches 8 bases. The CDR3 has 22 residues. CDR1 and CDR2 (germline): MNHEY, SVGAGI. V lost 2 bases to trimming and J lost 3 bases; unmatched junction nucleotides: 26. CDR3 amino acids: CASSYLSPGEAGQGIGDYGYTF. The DNA for the CDR3 is TGTGCCAGCAGTTACCTATCTCCAGGGGAGGCAGGACAGGGTATTGGTGACTATGGCTACACCTTC.

The V gene is TRBV14, the J gene TRBJ1-2; TRBD1 might be the D (5 bases). This CDR3 spans 13 amino acids. The V end was cut by 1 base, the J end by 8 bases, with 11 bases between. Germline-derived CDR1 and CDR2 are SGHDN and FVKESK. The DNA for the CDR3 is TGTGCCAGCAGCCAAGGGGGCCTATGGGGCTACACCTTC. Translation gives CASSQGGLWGYTF.

The chain joins TRBV27 to TRBJ1-4; D remains unclear. V was shortened by 6 bases and J by 0 bases, with 5 bases between the two germline ends. CDR1 and CDR2 from the germline V gene are MNHEY and SMNVEV (reference sequence). The CDR3 sequence is 13 residues long. The CDR3 DNA reads TGTGCCAGCAGCTCGTCAACTAATGAAAAACTGTTTTTT. It encodes CASSSSTNEKLFF.

In this sample, this clonotype turned up a few times. The chain links TRBV19 to TRBJ2-1; D uncertain. The CDR3 runs to 15 residues. V was cut by 2 bases and J by 6 bases, with 14 bases left in between. Per germline, CDR1 LNHDA and CDR2 SQIVND (reference sequence). CDR3 sequence reads: CASSILLALANEQFF. The CDR3 DNA follows: TGTGCCAGTAGTATACTACTGGCTTTGGCCAATGAGCAGTTCTTC. The whole variable domain, filled in from reference TRBV19 and TRBJ2-1, reads DGGITQSPKYLFRKEGQNVTLSCEQNLNHDAMYWYRQDPGQGLRLIYYSQIVNDFQKGDIAEGYSVSREKKESFPLTVTSAQKNPTAFYLCASSILLALANEQFFGPGTRLTVL.

This clonotype was seen a handful of times. The chain is built from TRBV12-3 or TRBV12-4 and TRBJ2-7; 11 nucleotides agree with TRBD2. The CDR3 totals 17 residues. J gave up 0 bases and V 3 bases, and 7 bases lay outside the gene matches. The CDR3 protein is CASSLDLLAGASYEQYF. The CDR3 DNA reads TGTGCCAGCAGTTTGGATCTACTAGCGGGGGCCTCCTACGAGCAGTACTTC.

The gene calls are TRBV12-3 or TRBV12-4 and TRBJ2-4, with D hard to call. V was cut by 6 bases and J by 5 bases, with 8 bases left in between. CDR3 length: 12 residues. Here the CDR3 reads CASSGQENIQYF. DNA of the CDR3: TGTGCCAGCAGCGGGCAGGAAAACATTCAGTACTTC.

The chain uses TRBV27 and TRBJ1-5; TRBD1 agrees at 11 bases. J was trimmed by 3 bases and V by 5 bases; bases with no gene match: 9. Germline V gene data show CDR1 as MNHEY and CDR2 as SMNVEV (reference sequence). The CDR3 is 17 residues long. CDR3 nucleotide sequence: TGTGCCAGCAGTATCCTCGGGACAGGGGGATTCAATCAGCCCCAGCATTTT. As protein: CASSILGTGGFNQPQHF.